The present entry profiles one T cell receptor beta chain with its context. It has no known antigen specificity. Base-call qualities are not available, and no considerably larger clone is one nucleotide away. The CDR3 regions of human TCRbeta chains were subjected to immunosequencing. Per the authors' processing: TCRs in the repertoires were compared against a reference library of SARS-CoV-2-specific TCRs that had been generated with the MIRA antigen-specificity platform. Breadth was defined as the fraction of unique TCRs that were SARS-CoV-2-associated. Depth was defined as the fraction of total T cells that were SARS-CoV-2-associated. Using the MIRA data, each spike-specific TCR was assigned both to the spike region to which the TCR was reactive and to a CD4 or CD8 class. Log10-transformed breadth and depth values were compared by one-way ANOVA with Sidak's multiple comparisons tests. TCRdb stores this immuneACCESS table with in-frame sequences only. Part of the clones is absent; in the studies checked, under half of the shortfall reflects unresolved V genes, and no reason is known for the rest. The V and J calls and clone size were taken over from that table, and D and trimming were inferred from the DNA. The sample contains 75,000 to 95,000 clones, more than 75% of them found a single time. Jointly, the top ten make up about an eighth of the sample.

Based on the germline V gene, the CDR1 and CDR2 sequences are MDHEN and SYDVKM. The CDR3 has 13 amino acids, counting the end cysteine and phenylalanine. Kept here is only the CDR3 DNA, which spans 39 bases and is read in frame from base 1. V is shortened by 2 bases, J by 8 bases, and the region joining them spans 10 bases. Explained via the paper, the time point label denotes: baseline before first vaccination. The vaccinee samples were drawn from two UK trials, COV001 and COV002, one of which was a single-blind randomized controlled phase 2/3 trial testing AZD1222 (ChAdOx1 nCoV-19) in healthy adults. For TCRbeta chain sequencing, PBMC samples were collected from trial participants at day 0 and at day 28 after the second dose. This sample is part of a study of T cell responses to AZD1222 COVID-19 vaccine (dated by TCRdb to the early 2020s). Study-wide context: Because spike-specific TCR depth and breadth did not differ between the two schedules, AZD1222 recipients who got a second dose at roughly 4 weeks were pooled with those who got a second dose at roughly 12 weeks. TCR sequencing was performed for roughly 250 trial participants, of whom around 210 were given two doses of AZD1222 and around 26 were given two doses of MenACWY control vaccine. Enrollment into the trials was organized by age into subgroups of 18-55, 56-69 and 70-plus years, and those subgroups contained roughly 150, 30 and 60 TCR-sequenced participants, respectively.

General study outcomes and caveats: A significant rise in spike-specific TCR breadth and depth was observed after two AZD1222 doses relative to day 0 and relative to MenACWY recipients. Participants were mostly white British, with more females than males. The authors suggested clonal diversity may have been underestimated. Because no day 14 peak-response samples were available, repertoires were characterized only after the peak T cell response. Reportedly, almost half of the unique spike-specific TCRs recognized epitopes lying outside the regions that are mutated in the B.1.351 and B.1.1.7 variants. Only five to seven AZD1222 recipients were SARS-CoV-2 seropositive at baseline, limiting conclusions about previously exposed vaccinees. The 56-69-year group was small, and its depth increase did not reach significance, likely because of low power. CD4 TCRs associated with the vaccine covered the entire spike protein, and the dominant responses were in regions 160-218 and 743-854.

The receptor's source is an adult in good health. Sequenced material: peripheral blood, taken on day 0 of AZD1222 vaccination. The chain links TRBV28 with TRBJ1-3; the D gene remains uncertain. In nucleotide form, the sequence is TGTGCCAGCAGTTTACCCGGATCGGACACCATATATTTT. It codes for CASSLPGSDTIYF.